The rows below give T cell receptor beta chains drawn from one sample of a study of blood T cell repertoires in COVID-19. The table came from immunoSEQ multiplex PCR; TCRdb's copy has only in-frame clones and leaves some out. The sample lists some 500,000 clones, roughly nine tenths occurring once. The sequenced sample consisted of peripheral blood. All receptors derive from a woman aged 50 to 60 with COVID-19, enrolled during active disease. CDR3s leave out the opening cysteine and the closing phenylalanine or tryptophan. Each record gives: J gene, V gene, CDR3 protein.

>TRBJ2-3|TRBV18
ASSPGGGTDTQY
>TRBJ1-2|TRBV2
ASSIGGSNYGYT
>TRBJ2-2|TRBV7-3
ASSQGAGELF
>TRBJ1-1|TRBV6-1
ASSEAYRVVNTEAF
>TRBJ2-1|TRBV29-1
SVERRGQGMNEQF
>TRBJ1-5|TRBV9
ASSVLPGQPQH
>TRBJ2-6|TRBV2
ASTRQGTSGANVLT
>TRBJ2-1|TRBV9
ASSPRGDNEQF
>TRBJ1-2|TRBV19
ASSMVDRYYGYT
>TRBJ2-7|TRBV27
ATRKGARVYEQY
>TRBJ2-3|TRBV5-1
ASTPSQGTDTQY
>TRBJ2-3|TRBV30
ACGLAADTQY
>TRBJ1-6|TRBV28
ASSFGGPYNSPLH
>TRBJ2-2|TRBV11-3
ASSLGQGSTGELF
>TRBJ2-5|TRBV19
ASSMPAGAQETQY
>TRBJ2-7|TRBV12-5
ASGLVQYEQY
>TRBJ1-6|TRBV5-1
ASSSDGQVNSPLH
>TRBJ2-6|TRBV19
ASSPQATGANVLT
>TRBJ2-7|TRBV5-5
ASSSPVQYEQY
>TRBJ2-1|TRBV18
ASSPTPGQGPLQQF
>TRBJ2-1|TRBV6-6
ASREGGIYNEQF
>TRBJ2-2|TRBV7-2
ASSSRAGGYTGELF
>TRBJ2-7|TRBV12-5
ASGSGTSPVGTYEQY
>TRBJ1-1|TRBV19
ASSKDSDEAF
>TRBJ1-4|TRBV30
AWSVGTGNEKLF
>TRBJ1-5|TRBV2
ASRGQDHQPQH
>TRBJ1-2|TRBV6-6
ASSFEDRVGGYT
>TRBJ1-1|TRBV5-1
ASSLTGMNTEAF
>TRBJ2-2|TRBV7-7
ASSVGTGGNTGELF
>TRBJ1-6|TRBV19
ASSIRRNNSPLH
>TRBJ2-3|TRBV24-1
ATSWGTGTDTQY
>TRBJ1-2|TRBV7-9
ASTPGGVVQGYT
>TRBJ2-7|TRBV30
AWSSDRGSYEQY
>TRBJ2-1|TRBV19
ASRDRGALNEQF
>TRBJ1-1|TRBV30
AWRVAVNTEAF
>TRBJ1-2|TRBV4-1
ASSQDSSREGQGP
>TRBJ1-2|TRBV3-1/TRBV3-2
ASSPRQGETNYGYT
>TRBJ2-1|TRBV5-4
ASSLETSGEEQF
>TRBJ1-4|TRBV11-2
ASSLWGVGEKLF
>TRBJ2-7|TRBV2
ASSTDILYEQY
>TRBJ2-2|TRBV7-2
ASSIERLTVTAGELF